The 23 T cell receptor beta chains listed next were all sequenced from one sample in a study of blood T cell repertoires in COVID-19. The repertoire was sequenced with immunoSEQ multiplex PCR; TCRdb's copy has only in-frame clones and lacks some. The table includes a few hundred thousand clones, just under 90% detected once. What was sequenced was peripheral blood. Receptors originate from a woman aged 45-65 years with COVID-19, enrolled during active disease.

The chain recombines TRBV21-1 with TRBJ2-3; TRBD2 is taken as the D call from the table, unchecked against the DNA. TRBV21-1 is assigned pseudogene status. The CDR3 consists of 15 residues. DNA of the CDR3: TGTGCCAGCACACTAGCGGGAGCGCCCACAGATACGCAGTATTTT. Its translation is CASTLAGAPTDTQYF.

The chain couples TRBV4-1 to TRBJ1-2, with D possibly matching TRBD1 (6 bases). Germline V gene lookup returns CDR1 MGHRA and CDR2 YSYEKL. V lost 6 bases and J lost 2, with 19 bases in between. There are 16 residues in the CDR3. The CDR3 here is CASRSQGEQRNYGYTF. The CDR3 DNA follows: TGCGCCAGCAGGTCACAGGGAGAACAGAGAAACTATGGCTACACCTTC.

The CDR3 loop reads CAWGWAGTSEKLFF. The DNA for the CDR3 is TGTGCCTGGGGGTGGGCCGGGACTTCTGAAAAACTGTTTTTT. The J gene is TRBJ1-4, the V gene TRBV30, with D maybe TRBD1 (5 bases). CDR1 and CDR2 from the germline V gene are GTSNPN and SVGIG (reference sequence). This CDR3 comprises 14 residues. V was shortened by 5 bases and J by 7 bases, with 17 bases between the two germline ends.

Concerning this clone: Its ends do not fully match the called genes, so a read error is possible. The CDR3 loop is CASSQDLASRDTQYF. The CDR3 coding sequence is TGTGCCAGCAGCCAAGATTTGGCTAGCAGAGATACGCAGTATTTT. The chain uses TRBV3-1 (or the pseudogene TRBV3-2) and TRBJ2-3, with D maybe TRBD2 (5 bases). The CDR3 has 15 amino acids. Germline V CDR1 and CDR2: LGHDT, YNNKEL (reference sequence).

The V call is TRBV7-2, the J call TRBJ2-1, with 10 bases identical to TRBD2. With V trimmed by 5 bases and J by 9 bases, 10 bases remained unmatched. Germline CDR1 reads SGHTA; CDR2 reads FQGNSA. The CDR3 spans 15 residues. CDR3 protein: CASSDTSGTLVEQFF. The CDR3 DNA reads TGTGCCAGCAGCGATACTAGCGGGACCCTCGTTGAGCAGTTCTTC.

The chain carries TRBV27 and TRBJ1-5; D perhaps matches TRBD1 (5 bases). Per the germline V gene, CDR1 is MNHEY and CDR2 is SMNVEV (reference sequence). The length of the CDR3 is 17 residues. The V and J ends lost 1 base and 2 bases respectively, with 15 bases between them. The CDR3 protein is CASSLWEVVGGNQPQHF. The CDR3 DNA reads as TGTGCCAGCAGTTTATGGGAGGTGGTAGGGGGCAATCAGCCCCAGCATTTT.

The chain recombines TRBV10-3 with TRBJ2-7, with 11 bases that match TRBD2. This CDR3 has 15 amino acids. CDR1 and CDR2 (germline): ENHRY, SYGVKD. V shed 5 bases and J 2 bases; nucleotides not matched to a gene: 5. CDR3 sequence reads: CAISKTSGTTYEQYF. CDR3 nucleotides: TGTGCCATCAGTAAGACTAGCGGGACGACCTACGAGCAGTACTTC.

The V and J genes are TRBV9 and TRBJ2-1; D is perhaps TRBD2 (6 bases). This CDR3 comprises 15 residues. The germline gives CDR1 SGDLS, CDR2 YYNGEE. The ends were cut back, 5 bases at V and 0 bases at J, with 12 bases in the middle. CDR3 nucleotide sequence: TGTGCCAGCAGTGGGGAGGCCCCCTCCTACAATGAGCAGTTCTTC. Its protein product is CASSGEAPSYNEQFF.

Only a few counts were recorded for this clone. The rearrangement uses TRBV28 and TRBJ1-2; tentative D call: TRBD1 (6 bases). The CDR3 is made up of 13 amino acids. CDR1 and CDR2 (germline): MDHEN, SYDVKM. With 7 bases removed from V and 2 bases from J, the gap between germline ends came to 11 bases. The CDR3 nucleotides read TGTGCCAGCACGACAGGCACAAACTATGGCTACACCTTC. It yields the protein CASTTGTNYGYTF.

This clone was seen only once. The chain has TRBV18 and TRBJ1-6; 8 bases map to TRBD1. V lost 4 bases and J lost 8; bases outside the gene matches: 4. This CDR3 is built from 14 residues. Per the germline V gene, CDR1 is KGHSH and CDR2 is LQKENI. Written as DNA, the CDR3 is TGTGCCAGCTCACGGACAGGGAAGGATTCACCCCTCCACTTT. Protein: CASSRTGKDSPLHF.

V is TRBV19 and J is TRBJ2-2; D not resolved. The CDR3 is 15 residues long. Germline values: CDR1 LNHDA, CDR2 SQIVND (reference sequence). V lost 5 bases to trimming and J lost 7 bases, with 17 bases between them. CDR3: CASSLGRKNVGELFF. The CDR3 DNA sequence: TGTGCCAGTAGTCTTGGCCGAAAGAACGTCGGGGAGCTGTTTTTT. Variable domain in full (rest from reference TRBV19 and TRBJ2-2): DGGITQSPKYLFRKEGQNVTLSCEQNLNHDAMYWYRQDPGQGLRLIYYSQIVNDFQKGDIAEGYSVSREKKESFPLTVTSAQKNPTAFYLCASSLGRKNVGELFFGEGSRLTVL.

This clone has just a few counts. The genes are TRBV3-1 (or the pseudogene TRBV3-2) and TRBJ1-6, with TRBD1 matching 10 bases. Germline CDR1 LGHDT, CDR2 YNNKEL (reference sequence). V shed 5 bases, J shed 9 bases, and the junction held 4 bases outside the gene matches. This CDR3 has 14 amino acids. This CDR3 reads CASSYDRGRSPLHF. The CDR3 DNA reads TGTGCCAGCAGCTACGACAGGGGGCGTTCACCCCTCCACTTT.

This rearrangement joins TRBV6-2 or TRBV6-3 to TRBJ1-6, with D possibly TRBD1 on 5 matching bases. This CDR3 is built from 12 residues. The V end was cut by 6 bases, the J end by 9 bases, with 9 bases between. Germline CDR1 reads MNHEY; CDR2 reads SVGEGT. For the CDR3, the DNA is TGTGCCAGCAGCCAGGACATTTCACCCCTCCACTTT. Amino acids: CASSQDISPLHF.

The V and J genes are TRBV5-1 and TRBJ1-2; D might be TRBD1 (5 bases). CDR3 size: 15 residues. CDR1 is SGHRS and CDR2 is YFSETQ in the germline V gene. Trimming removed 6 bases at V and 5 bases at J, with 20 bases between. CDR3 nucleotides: TGCGCCAGCACGGTGGCCGGCAGGGAAGGGTATGGCTACACCTTC. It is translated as CASTVAGREGYGYTF.

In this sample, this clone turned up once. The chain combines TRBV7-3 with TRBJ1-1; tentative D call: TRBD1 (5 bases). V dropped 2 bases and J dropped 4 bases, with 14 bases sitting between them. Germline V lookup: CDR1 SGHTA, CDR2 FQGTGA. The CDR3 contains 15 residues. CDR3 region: CASSLDSGRITEAFF. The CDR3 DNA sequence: TGTGCCAGCAGCTTAGATTCAGGGAGGATCACTGAAGCTTTCTTT. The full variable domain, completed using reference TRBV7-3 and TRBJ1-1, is GAGVSQTPSNKVTEKGKYVELRCDPISGHTALYWYRQSLGQGPEFLIYFQGTGAADDSGLPNDRFFAVRPEGSVSTLKIQRTERGDSAVYLCASSLDSGRITEAFFGQGTRLTVV.

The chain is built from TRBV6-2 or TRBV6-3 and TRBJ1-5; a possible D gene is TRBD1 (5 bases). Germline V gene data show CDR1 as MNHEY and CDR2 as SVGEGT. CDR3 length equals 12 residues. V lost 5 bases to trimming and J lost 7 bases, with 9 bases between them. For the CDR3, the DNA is TGTGCCAGCAGTAACAGGATCCAGCCCCAGCATTTT. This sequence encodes CASSNRIQPQHF.

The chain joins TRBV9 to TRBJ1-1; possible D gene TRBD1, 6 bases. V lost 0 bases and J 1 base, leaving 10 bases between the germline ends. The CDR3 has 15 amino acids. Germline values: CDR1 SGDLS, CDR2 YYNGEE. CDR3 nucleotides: TGTGCCAGCAGCGTAGTATCGACAGGGAACACTGAAGCTTTCTTT. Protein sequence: CASSVVSTGNTEAFF.

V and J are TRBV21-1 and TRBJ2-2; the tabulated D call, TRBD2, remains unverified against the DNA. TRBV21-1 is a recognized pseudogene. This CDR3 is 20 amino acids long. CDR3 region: CASSKLPGIGGGFSTGELFF. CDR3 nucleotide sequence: TGTGCCAGCAGCAAATTACCAGGTATCGGGGGAGGCTTCAGCACCGGGGAGCTGTTTTTT.

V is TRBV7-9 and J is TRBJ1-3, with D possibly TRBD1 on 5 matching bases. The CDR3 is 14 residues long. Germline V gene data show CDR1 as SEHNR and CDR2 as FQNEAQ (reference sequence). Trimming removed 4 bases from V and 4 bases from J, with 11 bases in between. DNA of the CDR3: TGTGCCAGCAGCTCCCAAGGGGTAGGAAACACCATATATTTT. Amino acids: CASSSQGVGNTIYF.

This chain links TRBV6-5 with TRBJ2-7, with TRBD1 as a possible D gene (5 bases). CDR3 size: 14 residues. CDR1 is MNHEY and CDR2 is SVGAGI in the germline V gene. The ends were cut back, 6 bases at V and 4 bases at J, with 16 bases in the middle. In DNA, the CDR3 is TGTGCCAGCAGAGACAGCACCGCTTATTACGAGCAGTACTTC. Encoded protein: CASRDSTAYYEQYF.

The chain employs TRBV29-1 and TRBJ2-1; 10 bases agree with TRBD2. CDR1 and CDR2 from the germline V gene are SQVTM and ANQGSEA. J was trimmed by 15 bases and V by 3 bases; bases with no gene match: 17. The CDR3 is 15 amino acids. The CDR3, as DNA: TGCAGCGTTGAGACATTATCGGGGCTAGCGGGAGTTCTGTTCTTC. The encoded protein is CSVETLSGLAGVLFF.

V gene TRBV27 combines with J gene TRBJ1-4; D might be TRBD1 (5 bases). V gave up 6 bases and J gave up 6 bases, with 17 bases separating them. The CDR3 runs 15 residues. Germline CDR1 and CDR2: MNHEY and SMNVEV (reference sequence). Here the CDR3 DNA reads TGTGCCAGCAGAACGCGTGGGGGGTTTTATGAAAAACTGTTTTTT. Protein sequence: CASRTRGGFYEKLFF.

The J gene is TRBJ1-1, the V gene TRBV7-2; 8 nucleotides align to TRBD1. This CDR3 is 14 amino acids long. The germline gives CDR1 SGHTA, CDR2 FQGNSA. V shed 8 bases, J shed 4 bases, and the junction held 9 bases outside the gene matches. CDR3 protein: CASGPTGESTEAFF. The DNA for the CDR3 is TGTGCCAGCGGCCCGACAGGGGAAAGCACTGAAGCTTTCTTT.